This T cell receptor beta chain was obtained from a study of metastatic and nonmetastatic thyroid tumors. General study findings and limits: As reported, TCR beta diversity in blood and tumor was significantly higher in malignant thyroid tumors than in benign nodules.

Germline V gives CDR1 MDHEN, CDR2 SYDVKM. The germline V and J ends were trimmed by 6 bases and 2 bases, with 13 bases remaining between them. This CDR3 is built from 14 residues. The entire patient cohort was treatment-naive prior to thyroid surgery. TCRdb re-called the PCR reads via MiXCR. This sample has about 23,000 clones, with approximately 25% found just once. This clone was counted at least ten times. Its cognate antigen is unknown. The specimen was tumor tissue. This clonotype originated in a female donor with papillary thyroid cancer or a benign thyroid nodule (not recorded which). Some clones in this sample may be carry-over from other donors' samples. This chain uses TRBV28 with TRBJ1-2; D not resolved. The CDR3 DNA sequence: TGTGCCAGCAGCCTAGACACAAACAACTATGGCTACACCTTC. It encodes CASSLDTNNYGYTF.